A single TCR beta chain is shown here with its context. Its antigen remains unknown. Germline CDR1 SQVTM, CDR2 ANQGSEA. The ends lost 4 bases at V and 5 bases at J; junction bases unmatched: 3. The CDR3 is made up of 13 amino acids. This entry is derived from a study of T-cell memory formation after mild COVID-19. General study results and limits: Those CD4+ clones that contracted were mainly in CM and EM (CD8+ ones in EMRA). Second-wave clones with a day 37 peak had unconfirmed SARS-CoV-2 specificity. In pre-infection memory, a portion of responding clones appeared, which suggested that cross-reactive memory joined.

TCRdb reprocessed the 5' RACE reads via MiXCR and lists one record per CDR3 protein. The sample contains about 260,000 distinct CDR3 sequences, 15% to 20% of which appear only once. The sequencing input was PBMCs or a T cell subset sorted from them (not recorded which). The V gene is TRBV29-1, the J gene TRBJ2-7, with TRBD2 identical over 12 bases. This receptor was identified in a man younger than 35 who had mild COVID-19 (a few samples of this study predate the infection). Cell type and time point are not known. The CDR3 here is CSVVLAGGHEQYF. The CDR3, as DNA: TGCAGCGTTGTACTAGCGGGAGGTCACGAGCAGTACTTC.